The clone carrying this T cell receptor beta chain came up a few times. Its antigen is currently unknown. The V end lost 4 bases, the J end lost 7 bases, and 26 bases lay between the germline ends. The CDR3 has 18 residues. The second PCR ran about 6 to 12 cycles with a sample-barcoded 5' primer and J-beta primers. Each cDNA molecule received a tag from a template-switch adaptor that had 12 random nucleotides. TCRdb re-called the 5' RACE reads through MiXCR, storing one row per CDR3 protein. The table shows hundreds of thousands of distinct CDR3 sequences, with roughly 26% occurring only once. This record comes from a study of blood T cells in healthy people across ages. Notes on the study in general: The long-lived group displayed more naive CD4+ cells, plus higher diversity, than the aged donors did. Roughly linear declines in TCR beta diversity per million T cells occurred with age. A strong correlation was found between TCR beta diversity and the percentage of naive T cells.

The chain is built from TRBV23-1 and TRBJ2-1; D is perhaps TRBD1 or TRBD2 (6 bases each). TRBV23-1 falls under the ORF class, with uncertain function. The clonotype originates from a woman aged 80 or over in good health. Sequencing was done on a sample of blood. The CDR3 loop reads CASSPGVSTGDLWNEQFF. CDR3 nucleotide sequence: TGCGCCAGCAGTCCAGGGGTGTCGACGGGGGACCTTTGGAATGAGCAGTTCTTC.